This TCR beta chain comes out of a study of blood T cell repertoires in COVID-19. Study-level information: COVID-19 samples from acute and convalescent phases originated in the United States, Italy and Spain.

Authors' analysis steps: From reference gene primer amplification, estimates of nucleated cell counts were derived. Data came from immunoSEQ multiplex PCR; TCRdb stores just in-frame clones and leaves some out. The D gene and trimming were derived from the DNA, and the V and J assignments and clone size from that table. The repertoire consists of over 250,000 clones, with over 80% occurring once and the leading ten covering roughly 6%. A Seattle source enrolled patients during active infection and followed them longitudinally. Germline CDR1 reads KGHSH; CDR2 reads LQKENI. Trimming removed 2 bases from V and 3 bases from J; junction bases left unmatched: 7. The CDR3 totals 16 residues.

Sample: peripheral blood. The receptor comes from a woman aged 45-65 years with COVID-19, enrolled during active disease. The chain carries TRBV18 and TRBJ1-1; TRBD1 matches 9 bases. This chain's CDR3 is CASSPFMGQGYTEAFF. CDR3 nucleotide sequence: TGTGCCAGCTCACCATTTATGGGACAGGGTTACACTGAAGCTTTCTTT.